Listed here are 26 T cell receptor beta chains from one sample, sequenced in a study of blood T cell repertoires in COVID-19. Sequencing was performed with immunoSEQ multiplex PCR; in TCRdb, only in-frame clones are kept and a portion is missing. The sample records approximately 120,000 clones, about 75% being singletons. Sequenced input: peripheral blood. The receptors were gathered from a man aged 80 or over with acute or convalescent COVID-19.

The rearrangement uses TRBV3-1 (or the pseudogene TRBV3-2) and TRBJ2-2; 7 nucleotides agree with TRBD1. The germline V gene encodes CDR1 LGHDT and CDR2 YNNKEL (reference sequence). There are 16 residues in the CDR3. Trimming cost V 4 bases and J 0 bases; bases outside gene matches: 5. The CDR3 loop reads CASSPSDRSNTGELFF. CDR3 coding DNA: TGTGCCAGCAGCCCATCGGACAGGTCGAACACCGGGGAGCTGTTTTTT.

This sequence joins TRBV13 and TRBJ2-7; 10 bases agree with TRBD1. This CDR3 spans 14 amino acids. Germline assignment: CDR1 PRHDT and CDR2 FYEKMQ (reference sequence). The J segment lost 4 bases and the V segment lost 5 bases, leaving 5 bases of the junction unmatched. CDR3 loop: CASSPRQGAYEQYF. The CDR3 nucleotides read TGTGCCAGCAGCCCAAGACAGGGGGCTTACGAGCAGTACTTC.

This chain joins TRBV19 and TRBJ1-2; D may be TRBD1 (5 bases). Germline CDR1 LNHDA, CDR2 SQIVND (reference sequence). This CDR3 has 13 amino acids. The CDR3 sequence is CATKGGAVDGYTF. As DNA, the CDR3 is TGTGCTACCAAGGGAGGGGCTGTGGATGGCTACACCTTC.

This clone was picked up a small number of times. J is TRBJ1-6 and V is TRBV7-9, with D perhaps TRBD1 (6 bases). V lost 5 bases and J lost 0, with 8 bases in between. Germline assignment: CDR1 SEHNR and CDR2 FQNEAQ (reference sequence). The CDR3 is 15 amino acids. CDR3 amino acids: CASSRDNSYNSPLHF. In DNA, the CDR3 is TGTGCCAGCAGCCGGGACAACTCCTATAATTCACCCCTCCACTTT.

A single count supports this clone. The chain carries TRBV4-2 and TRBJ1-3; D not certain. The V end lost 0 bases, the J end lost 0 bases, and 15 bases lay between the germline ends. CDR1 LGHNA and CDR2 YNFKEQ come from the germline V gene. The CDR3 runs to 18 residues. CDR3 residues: CASSQDWVRVVSGNTIYF. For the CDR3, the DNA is TGTGCCAGCAGCCAAGATTGGGTTCGGGTTGTCTCTGGAAACACCATATATTTT.

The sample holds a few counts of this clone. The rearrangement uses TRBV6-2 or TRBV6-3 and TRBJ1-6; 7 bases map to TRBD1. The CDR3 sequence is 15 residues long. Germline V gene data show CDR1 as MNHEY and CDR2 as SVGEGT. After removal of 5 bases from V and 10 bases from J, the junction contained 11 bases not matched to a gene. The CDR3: CASSTGTAAGSPLHF. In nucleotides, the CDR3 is TGTGCCAGCAGTACCGGGACAGCGGCTGGCTCACCCCTCCACTTT.

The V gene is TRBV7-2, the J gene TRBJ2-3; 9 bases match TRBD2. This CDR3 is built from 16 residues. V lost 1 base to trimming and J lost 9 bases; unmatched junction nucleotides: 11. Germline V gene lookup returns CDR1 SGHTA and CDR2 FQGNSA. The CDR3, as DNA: TGTGCCAGCAGCTTAGACGGCGGGGGGGGGCGCAGGACGCAGTATTTT. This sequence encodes CASSLDGGGGRRTQYF.

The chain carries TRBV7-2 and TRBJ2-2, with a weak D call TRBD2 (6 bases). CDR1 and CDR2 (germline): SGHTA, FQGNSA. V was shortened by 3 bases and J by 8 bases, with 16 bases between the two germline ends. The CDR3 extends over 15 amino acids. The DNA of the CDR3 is TGTGCCAGCAGCTTCCTACTAGCCAGGATGGGGGAGCTGTTTTTT. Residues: CASSFLLARMGELFF.

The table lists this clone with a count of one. The CDR3 nucleotides read TGCGCCAGCAGCCGACGACCGGGACTAGCGGGGGAAGAGACCCAGTACTTC. This codes for CASSRRPGLAGEETQYF. This rearrangement joins TRBV5-1 to TRBJ2-5, with TRBD2 identical over 14 bases. CDR3 length: 17 residues. Germline CDR1 reads SGHRS; CDR2 reads YFSETQ. V shed 4 bases and J 3 bases; nucleotides not matched to a gene: 8.

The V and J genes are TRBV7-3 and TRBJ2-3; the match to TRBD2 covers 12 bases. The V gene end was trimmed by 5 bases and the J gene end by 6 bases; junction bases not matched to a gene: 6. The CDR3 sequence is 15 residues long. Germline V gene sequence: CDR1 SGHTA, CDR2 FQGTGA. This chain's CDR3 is CASSPTSGGMDTQYF. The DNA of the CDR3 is TGTGCCAGCAGCCCAACTAGCGGGGGGATGGATACGCAGTATTTT. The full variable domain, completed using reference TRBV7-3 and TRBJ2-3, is GAGVSQTPSNKVTEKGKYVELRCDPISGHTALYWYRQSLGQGPEFLIYFQGTGAADDSGLPNDRFFAVRPEGSVSTLKIQRTERGDSAVYLCASSPTSGGMDTQYFGPGTRLTVL.

CDR3 coding DNA: TGCGCCAGCAGTACCGGACTGGTCCAAGAGACCCAGTACTTC. Translation: CASSTGLVQETQYF. The V gene is TRBV5-1, the J gene TRBJ2-5; D is possibly TRBD2 (5 bases). The CDR3 length is 14 residues. The germline V and J ends were trimmed by 5 bases and 1 base, with 12 bases remaining between them. Per the germline V gene, CDR1 is SGHRS and CDR2 is YFSETQ.

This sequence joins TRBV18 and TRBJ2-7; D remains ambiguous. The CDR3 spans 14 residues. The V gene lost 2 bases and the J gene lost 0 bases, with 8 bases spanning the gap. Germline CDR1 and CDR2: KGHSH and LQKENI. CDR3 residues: CASSPNRYSYEQYF. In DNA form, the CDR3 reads TGTGCCAGCTCACCAAACAGATACTCCTACGAGCAGTACTTC.

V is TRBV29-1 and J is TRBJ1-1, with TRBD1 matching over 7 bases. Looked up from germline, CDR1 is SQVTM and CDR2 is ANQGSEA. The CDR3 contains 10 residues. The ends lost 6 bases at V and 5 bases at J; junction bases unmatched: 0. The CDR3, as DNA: TGCAGCGTGGGACAGACTGAAGCTTTCTTT. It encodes CSVGQTEAFF.

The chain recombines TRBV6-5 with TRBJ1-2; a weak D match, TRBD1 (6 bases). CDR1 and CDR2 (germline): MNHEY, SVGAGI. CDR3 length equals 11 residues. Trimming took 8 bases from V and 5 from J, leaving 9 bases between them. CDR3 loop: CASGDIYGYTF. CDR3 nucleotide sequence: TGTGCCAGCGGGGACATATATGGCTACACCTTC.

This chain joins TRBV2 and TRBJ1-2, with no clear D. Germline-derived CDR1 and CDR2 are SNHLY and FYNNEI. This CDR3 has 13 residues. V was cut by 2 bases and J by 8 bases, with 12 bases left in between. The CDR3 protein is CASSERWFEGYTF. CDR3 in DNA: TGTGCCAGCAGTGAACGTTGGTTTGAGGGCTACACCTTC. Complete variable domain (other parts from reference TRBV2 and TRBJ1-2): EPEVTQTPSHQVTQMGQEVILRCVPISNHLYFYWYRQILGQKVEFLVSFYNNEISEKSEIFDDQFSVERPDGSNFTLKIRSTKLEDSAMYFCASSERWFEGYTFGSGTRLTVV.

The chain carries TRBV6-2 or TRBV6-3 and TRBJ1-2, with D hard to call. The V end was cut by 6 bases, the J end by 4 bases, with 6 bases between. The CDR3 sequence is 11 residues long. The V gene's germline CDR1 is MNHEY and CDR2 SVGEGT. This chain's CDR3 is CASSHIYGYTF. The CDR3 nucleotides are TGTGCCAGCAGCCACATCTATGGCTACACCTTC.

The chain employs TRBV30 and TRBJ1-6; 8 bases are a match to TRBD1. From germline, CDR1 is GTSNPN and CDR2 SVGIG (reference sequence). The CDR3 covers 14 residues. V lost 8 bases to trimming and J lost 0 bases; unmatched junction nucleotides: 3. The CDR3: CAHRGSSYNSPLHF. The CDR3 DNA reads TGTGCCCACAGGGGGAGCTCCTATAATTCACCCCTCCACTTT.

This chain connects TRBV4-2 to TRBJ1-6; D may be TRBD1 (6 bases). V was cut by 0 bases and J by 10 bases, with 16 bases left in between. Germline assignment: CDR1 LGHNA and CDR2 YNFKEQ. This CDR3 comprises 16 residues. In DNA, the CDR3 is TGTGCCAGCAGCCAAGATCATGGACAGATAGGATCACCCCTCCACTTT. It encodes CASSQDHGQIGSPLHF.

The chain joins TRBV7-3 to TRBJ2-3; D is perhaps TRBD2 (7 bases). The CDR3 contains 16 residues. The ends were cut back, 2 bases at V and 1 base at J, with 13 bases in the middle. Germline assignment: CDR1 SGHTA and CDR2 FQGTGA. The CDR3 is CASSLFGGGRTDTQYF. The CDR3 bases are TGTGCCAGCAGCTTATTCGGCGGGGGCCGCACAGATACGCAGTATTTT.

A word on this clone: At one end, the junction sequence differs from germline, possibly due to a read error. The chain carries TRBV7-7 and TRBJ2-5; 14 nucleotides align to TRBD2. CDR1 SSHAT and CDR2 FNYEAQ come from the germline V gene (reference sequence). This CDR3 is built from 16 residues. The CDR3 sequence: CASSQGTSGGMETQYF. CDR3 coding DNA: TGTGCTAGCAGCCAAGGGACTAGCGGGGGTATGGAGACCCAGTACTTC.

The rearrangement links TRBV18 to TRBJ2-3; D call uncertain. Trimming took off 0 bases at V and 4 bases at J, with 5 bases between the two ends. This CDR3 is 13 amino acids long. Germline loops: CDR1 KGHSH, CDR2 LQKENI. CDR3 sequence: CASSPPAADTQYF. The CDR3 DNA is TGTGCCAGCTCACCACCGGCGGCAGATACGCAGTATTTT.

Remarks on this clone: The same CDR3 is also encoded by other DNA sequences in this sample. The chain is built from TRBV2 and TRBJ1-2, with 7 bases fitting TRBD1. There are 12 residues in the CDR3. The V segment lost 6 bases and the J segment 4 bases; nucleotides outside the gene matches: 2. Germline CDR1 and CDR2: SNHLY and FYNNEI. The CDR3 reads CASRAGGYGYTF. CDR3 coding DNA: TGTGCCAGCAGGGCAGGGGGCTATGGCTACACCTTC.

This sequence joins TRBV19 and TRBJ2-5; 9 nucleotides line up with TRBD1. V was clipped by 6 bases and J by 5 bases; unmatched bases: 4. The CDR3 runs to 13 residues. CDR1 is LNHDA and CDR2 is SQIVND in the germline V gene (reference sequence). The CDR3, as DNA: TGTGCCAGTAGCGGACAGGGGTCGGAGACCCAGTACTTC. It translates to CASSGQGSETQYF.

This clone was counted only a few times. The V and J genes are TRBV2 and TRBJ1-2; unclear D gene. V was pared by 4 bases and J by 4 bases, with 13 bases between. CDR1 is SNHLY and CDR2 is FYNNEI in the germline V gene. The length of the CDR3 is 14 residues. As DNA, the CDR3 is TGTGCCAGCAGTGCCATGACCACGGGCTATGGCTACACCTTC. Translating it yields CASSAMTTGYGYTF.

Here the CDR3 reads CASSEKFYRSSFNGYTF. The CDR3 DNA reads as TGTGCCAGCAGTGAAAAATTTTACAGGAGTAGCTTTAATGGCTACACCTTC. This sequence joins TRBV2 and TRBJ1-2; perhaps TRBD1 as D (5 bases). Trimming removed 2 bases at V and 6 bases at J, with 22 bases between. The CDR3 runs to 17 residues. Germline CDR1 SNHLY, CDR2 FYNNEI. Supplemented by reference TRBV2 and TRBJ1-2, the full variable domain reads EPEVTQTPSHQVTQMGQEVILRCVPISNHLYFYWYRQILGQKVEFLVSFYNNEISEKSEIFDDQFSVERPDGSNFTLKIRSTKLEDSAMYFCASSEKFYRSSFNGYTFGSGTRLTVV.

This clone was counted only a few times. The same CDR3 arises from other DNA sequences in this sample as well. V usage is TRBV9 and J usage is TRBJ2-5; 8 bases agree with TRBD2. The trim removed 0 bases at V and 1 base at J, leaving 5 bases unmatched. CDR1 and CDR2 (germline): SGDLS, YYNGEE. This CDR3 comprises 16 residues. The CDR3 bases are TGTGCCAGCAGCGTAGATCCTGCGGGGGGCCAAGAGACCCAGTACTTC. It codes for CASSVDPAGGQETQYF.